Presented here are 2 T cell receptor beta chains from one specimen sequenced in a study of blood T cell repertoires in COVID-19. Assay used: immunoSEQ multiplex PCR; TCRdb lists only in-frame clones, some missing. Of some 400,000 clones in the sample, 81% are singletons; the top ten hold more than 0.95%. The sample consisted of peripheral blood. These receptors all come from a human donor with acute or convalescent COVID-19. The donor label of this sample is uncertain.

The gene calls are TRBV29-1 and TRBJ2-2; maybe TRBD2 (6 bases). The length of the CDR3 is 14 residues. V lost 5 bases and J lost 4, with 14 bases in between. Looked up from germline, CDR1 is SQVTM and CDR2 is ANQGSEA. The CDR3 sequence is CSVSWRGGTGELFF. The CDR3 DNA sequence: TGCAGCGTTTCATGGAGGGGTGGCACCGGGGAGCTGTTTTTT.

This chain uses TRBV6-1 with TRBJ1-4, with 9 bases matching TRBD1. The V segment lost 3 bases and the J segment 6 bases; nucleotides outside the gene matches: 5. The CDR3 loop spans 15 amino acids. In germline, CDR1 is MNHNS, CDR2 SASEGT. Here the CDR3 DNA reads TGTGCCAGCAGTGAGCCCGGGACAGGGCATGAAAAACTGTTTTTT. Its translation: CASSEPGTGHEKLFF.